This record concerns one T cell receptor (beta chain) sequence. Authors' methods: Reference gene primers were amplified, and this amplification served to estimate nucleated cell counts. Here immunoSEQ multiplex PCR was the method, and the copy in TCRdb shows in-frame clones only, minus some. The V and J calls and clone size were taken over from that table, and D and trimming were inferred from the DNA. The sample records some 150,000 clones, 70% to 90% being singletons. Seattle researchers signed up patients amid active infection and tracked them longitudinally. The source of the sample is a study of blood T cell repertoires in COVID-19. At the level of the study: Sites in the United States, Italy and Spain provided acute and convalescent COVID-19 samples. Sample material is recorded as cDNA or gDNA derived from T cells, B-cell-depleted T cells, or PBMCs.

The CDR3 is 16 residues long. With 5 bases clipped from V and 4 bases from J, the junction kept 10 bases outside the gene matches. Germline assignment: CDR1 LGHNA and CDR2 YNFKEQ. Sequenced input: peripheral blood. The receptor's source is a woman aged 55 to 70 with COVID-19, enrolled during active disease. The genes are TRBV4-2 and TRBJ2-1; 8 bases map to TRBD2. The CDR3 loop is CASSSPGGGLYNEQFF. The CDR3 DNA reads as TGTGCCAGCAGCTCCCCCGGGGGGGGATTATACAATGAGCAGTTCTTC.